This T cell receptor beta chain was captured by sequencing in a study of cytomegalovirus exposure and HLA in healthy donors. This clone has only a few counts. Germline CDR1 and CDR2: SGHVS and FQNEAQ. Deletions cut 8 bases from V and 1 base from J, with 9 bases between. This CDR3 spans 13 amino acids. Primers: 60 Vbeta forward and 13 Jbeta reverse. TCRdb's table, derived via immunoSEQ multiplex PCR, lists solely in-frame clones and lacks some. The sample records over 150,000 clones, roughly 70% being singletons. The TCR originated in a male donor in good health and CMV-seronegative. This sequence joins TRBV7-8 and TRBJ1-3; D not resolved. Sequencing was carried out using PBMCs. CDR3 bases: TGTGCCAGCTCAGGCTATTCTGGAAACACCATATATTTT. Translated: CASSGYSGNTIYF.